What follows describes a single T cell receptor beta chain. V lost 3 bases to trimming and J lost 2 bases; unmatched junction nucleotides: 5. The CDR3 covers 16 residues. Germline-derived CDR1 and CDR2 are SGHNT and YYREEE (reference sequence). Authors' data handling: Reference gene primer amplification yielded estimated nucleated cell counts. The data were produced by immunoSEQ multiplex PCR, yet TCRdb's version contains in-frame clones alone and is incomplete. The V and J calls and clone size are taken from that table; D and trimming were inferred from the DNA. The data contain roughly 280,000 clones, roughly 88% of them singletons. This sample is drawn from a study of blood T cell repertoires in COVID-19. The wider study: Acute and convalescent COVID-19 specimens originated in the United States, Italy and Spain.

V gene TRBV5-4 combines with J gene TRBJ2-2, with TRBD1 matching 9 bases. Sample: peripheral blood. The clonotype originates from a woman aged 70-85 years with acute or convalescent COVID-19. This CDR3 reads CASSSHRGQNTGELFF. The DNA for the CDR3 is TGTGCCAGCAGCTCTCACAGGGGGCAAAACACCGGGGAGCTGTTTTTT.